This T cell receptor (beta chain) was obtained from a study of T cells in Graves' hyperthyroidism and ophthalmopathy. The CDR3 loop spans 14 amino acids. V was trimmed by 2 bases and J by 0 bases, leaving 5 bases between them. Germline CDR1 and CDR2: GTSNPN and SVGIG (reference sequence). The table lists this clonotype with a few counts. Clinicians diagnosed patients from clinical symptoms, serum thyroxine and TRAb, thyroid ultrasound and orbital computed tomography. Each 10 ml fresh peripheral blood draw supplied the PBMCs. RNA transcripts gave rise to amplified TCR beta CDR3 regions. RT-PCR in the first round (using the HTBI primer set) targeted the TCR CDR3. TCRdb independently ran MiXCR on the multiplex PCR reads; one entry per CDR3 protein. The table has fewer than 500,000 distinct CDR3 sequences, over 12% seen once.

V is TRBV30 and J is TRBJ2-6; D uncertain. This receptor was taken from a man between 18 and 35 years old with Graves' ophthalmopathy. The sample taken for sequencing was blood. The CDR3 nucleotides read TGTGCCTGGAGTTTGGACTCTGGGGCCAACGTCCTGACTTTC. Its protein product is CAWSLDSGANVLTF.